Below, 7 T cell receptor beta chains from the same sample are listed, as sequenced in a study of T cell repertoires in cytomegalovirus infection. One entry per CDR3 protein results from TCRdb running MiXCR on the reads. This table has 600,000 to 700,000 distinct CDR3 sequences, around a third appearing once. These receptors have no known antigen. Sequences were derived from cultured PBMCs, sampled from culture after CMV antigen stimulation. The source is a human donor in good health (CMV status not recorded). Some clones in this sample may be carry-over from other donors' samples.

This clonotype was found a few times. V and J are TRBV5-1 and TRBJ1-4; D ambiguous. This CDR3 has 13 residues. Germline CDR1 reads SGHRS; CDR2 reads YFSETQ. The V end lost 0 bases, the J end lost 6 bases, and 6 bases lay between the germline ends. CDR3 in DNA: TGCGCCAGCAGCTTGGGACGAGATGAAAAACTGTTTTTT. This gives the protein CASSLGRDEKLFF.

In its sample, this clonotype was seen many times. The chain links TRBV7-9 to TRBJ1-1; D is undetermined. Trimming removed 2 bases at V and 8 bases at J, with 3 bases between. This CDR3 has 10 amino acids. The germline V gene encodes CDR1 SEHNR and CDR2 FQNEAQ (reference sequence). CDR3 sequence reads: CASSLWEAFF. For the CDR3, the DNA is TGTGCCAGCAGCTTATGGGAAGCTTTCTTT.

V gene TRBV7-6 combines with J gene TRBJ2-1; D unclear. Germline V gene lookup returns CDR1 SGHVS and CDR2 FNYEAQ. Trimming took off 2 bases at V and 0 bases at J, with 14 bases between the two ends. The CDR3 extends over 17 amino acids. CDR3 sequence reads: CASSLWPGRSSYNEQFF. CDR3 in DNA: TGTGCCAGCAGCTTATGGCCAGGCCGAAGCTCCTACAATGAGCAGTTCTTC.

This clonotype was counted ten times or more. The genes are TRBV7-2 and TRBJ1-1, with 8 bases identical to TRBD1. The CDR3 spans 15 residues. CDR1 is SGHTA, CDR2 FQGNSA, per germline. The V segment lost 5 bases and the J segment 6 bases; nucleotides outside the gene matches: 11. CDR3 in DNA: TGTGCCAGCAGCCCCCGGACAGGGTCGCCCGCTGAAGCTTTCTTT. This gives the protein CASSPRTGSPAEAFF.

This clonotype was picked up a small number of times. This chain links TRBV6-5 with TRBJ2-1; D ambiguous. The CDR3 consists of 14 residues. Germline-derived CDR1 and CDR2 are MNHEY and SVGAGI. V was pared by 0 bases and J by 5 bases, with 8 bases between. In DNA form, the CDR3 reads TGTGCCAGCAGTTACTCTGGCCGTGACAATGAGCAGTTCTTC. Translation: CASSYSGRDNEQFF.

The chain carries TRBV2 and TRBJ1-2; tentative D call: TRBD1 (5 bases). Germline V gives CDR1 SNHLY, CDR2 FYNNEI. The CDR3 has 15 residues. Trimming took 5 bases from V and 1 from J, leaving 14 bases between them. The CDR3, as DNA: TGTGCCAGCAGTACGACAGCACGGGGTAACTATGGCTACACCTTC. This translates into CASSTTARGNYGYTF.

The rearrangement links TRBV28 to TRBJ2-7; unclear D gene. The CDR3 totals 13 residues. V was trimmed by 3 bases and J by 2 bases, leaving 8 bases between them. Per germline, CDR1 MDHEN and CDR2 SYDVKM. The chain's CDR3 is CASSFSSAYEQYF. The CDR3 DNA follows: TGTGCCAGCAGTTTTAGCAGTGCCTACGAGCAGTACTTC.